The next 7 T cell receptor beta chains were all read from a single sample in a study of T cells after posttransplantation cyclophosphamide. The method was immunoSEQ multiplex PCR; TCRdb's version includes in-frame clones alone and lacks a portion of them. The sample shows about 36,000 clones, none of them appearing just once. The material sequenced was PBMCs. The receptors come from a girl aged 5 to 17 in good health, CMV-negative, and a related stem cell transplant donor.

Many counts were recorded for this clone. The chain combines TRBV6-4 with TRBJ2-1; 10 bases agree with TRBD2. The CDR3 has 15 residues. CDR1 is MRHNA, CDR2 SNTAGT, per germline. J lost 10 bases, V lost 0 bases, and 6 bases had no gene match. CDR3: CASSDSNLLAGEQFF. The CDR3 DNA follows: TGTGCCAGCAGTGACTCAAACTTACTAGCGGGAGAGCAGTTCTTC.

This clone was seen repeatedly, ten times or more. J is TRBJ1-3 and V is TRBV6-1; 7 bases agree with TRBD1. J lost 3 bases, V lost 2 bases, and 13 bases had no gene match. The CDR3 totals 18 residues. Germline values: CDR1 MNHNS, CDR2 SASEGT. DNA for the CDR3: TGTGCCAGCAGTGAATCGTTAAGGGGGCGCATACATGGAAACACCATATATTTT. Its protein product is CASSESLRGRIHGNTIYF.

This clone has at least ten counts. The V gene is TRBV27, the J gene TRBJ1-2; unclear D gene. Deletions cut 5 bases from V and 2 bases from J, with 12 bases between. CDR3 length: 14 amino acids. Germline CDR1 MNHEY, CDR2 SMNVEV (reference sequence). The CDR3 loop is CASSGKGENYGYTF. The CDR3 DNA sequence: TGTGCCAGCAGTGGGAAGGGAGAGAACTATGGCTACACCTTC.

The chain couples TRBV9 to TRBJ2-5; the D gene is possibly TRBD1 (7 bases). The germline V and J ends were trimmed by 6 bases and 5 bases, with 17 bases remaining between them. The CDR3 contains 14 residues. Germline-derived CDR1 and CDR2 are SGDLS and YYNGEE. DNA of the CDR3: TGTGCCAGCAACCGGGACAGAGGGGGGGAGACCCAGTACTTC. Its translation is CASNRDRGGETQYF.

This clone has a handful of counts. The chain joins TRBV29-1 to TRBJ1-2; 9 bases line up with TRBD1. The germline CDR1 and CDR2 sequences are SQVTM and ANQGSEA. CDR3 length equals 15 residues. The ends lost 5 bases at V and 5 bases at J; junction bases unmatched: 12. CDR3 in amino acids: CSVQMGTGILYGYTF. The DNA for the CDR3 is TGCAGCGTTCAGATGGGGACAGGGATTTTATATGGCTACACCTTC. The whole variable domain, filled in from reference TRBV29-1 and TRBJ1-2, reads SAVISQKPSRDICQRGTSLTIQCQVDSQVTMMFWYRQQPGQSLTLIATANQGSEATYESGFVIDKFPISRPNLTFSTLTVSNMSPEDSSIYLCSVQMGTGILYGYTFGSGTRLTVV.

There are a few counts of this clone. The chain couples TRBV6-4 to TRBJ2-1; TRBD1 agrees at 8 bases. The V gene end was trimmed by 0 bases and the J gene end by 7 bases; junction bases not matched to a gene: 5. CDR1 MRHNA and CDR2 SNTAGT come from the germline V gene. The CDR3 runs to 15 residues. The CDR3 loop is CASSDSTGEVNEQFF. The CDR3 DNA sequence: TGTGCCAGCAGTGACTCGACAGGGGAGGTTAATGAGCAGTTCTTC.

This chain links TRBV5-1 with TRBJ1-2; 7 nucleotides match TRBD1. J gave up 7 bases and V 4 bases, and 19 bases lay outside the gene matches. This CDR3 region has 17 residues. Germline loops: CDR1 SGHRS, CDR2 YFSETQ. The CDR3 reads CASSLQSTGYVSGGYTF. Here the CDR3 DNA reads TGCGCCAGCAGCCTACAATCGACAGGGTACGTAAGCGGTGGCTACACCTTC.